A single sample gave rise to the 9 T cell receptor beta chains below, sequenced in a study of T cells in Graves' hyperthyroidism and ophthalmopathy. RNA transcripts were the template for amplifying TCR beta CDR3 regions. The HTBI primer set served for first-round RT-PCR of the TCR CDR3. TCRdb independently ran MiXCR on the multiplex PCR reads; one entry per CDR3 protein. The sample lists hundreds of thousands of distinct CDR3 sequences, 16% occurring once. Sequenced: blood. The receptors were gathered from a woman under 30 with Graves' hyperthyroidism.

This chain links TRBV6-2 or TRBV6-3 with TRBJ2-7; 11 bases are a match to TRBD1. This CDR3 has 15 amino acids. V lost 0 bases to trimming and J lost 6 bases; unmatched junction nucleotides: 4. Germline V gene data show CDR1 as MNHEY and CDR2 as SVGEGT. The CDR3 nucleotides read TGTGCCAGCAGTTACTCCCGGACAGGGGGCCTCGAGCAGTACTTC. It codes for CASSYSRTGGLEQYF.

This clonotype was counted only a few times. The chain uses TRBV30 and TRBJ2-3, with 8 positions matching TRBD1. The junction had 4 bases not matched to a gene; V was cut back by 7 bases and J by 4 bases. Germline V gene sequence: CDR1 GTSNPN, CDR2 SVGIG (reference sequence). The CDR3 extends over 12 amino acids. CDR3 DNA sequence: TGTGCCTCCTGGACAGGGCCAGATACGCAGTATTTT. Translating gives CASWTGPDTQYF. Filled out from reference TRBV30 and TRBJ2-3, the complete variable domain reads SQTIHQWPATLVQPVGSPLSLECTVEGTSNPNLYWYRQAAGRGLQLLFYSVGIGQISSEVPQNLSASRPQDRQFILSSKKLLLSDSGFYLCASWTGPDTQYFGPGTRLTVL.

The table lists this clonotype with many counts. The CDR3 sequence: CASSLAARADTQYF. CDR3 DNA sequence: TGCGCCAGCAGCTTGGCCGCCCGGGCCGATACGCAGTATTTT. This rearrangement joins TRBV5-1 to TRBJ2-3, with unresolved D. Germline CDR1 SGHRS, CDR2 YFSETQ. Trimming pared 0 bases from V and 6 bases from J, leaving 11 bases between. The CDR3 spans 14 residues.

The chain links TRBV6-9 to TRBJ1-6; D is unresolved. The CDR3 has 12 residues. V was cut by 3 bases and J by 14 bases, with 11 bases left in between. Germline V CDR1 and CDR2: MNHGY, SVAAGI. CDR3 coding DNA: TGTGCCAGCAGTTACTTCCCGAAAGCCCTCCACTTT. Its translation is CASSYFPKALHF.

This clonotype came up a few times. J is TRBJ2-5 and V is TRBV10-1; D remains unclear. Germline V gives CDR1 WNHNN, CDR2 SYGVQD (reference sequence). Trimming cost V 0 bases and J 5 bases, with 10 bases left between them. This CDR3 is 14 amino acids long. The CDR3 DNA is TGCGCCAGCAGTGAGTCGGGTCAGCTTGAGACCCAGTACTTC. Its protein product is CASSESGQLETQYF.

Many counts were recorded for this clonotype. V and J are TRBV11-2 and TRBJ2-1, with D tentatively TRBD1 (5 bases). Per the germline V gene, CDR1 is SGHAT and CDR2 is FQNNGV. The CDR3 has 15 residues. The V end was cut by 6 bases, the J end by 5 bases, with 17 bases between. This CDR3 is CASRPIQGKDNEQFF. The CDR3 DNA follows: TGTGCCAGCAGACCAATCCAGGGAAAGGACAATGAGCAGTTCTTC.

The CDR3: CASSFSFTGAYEQYF. The CDR3, as DNA: TGTGCCAGCAGTTTTAGCTTCACAGGGGCCTACGAGCAGTACTTC. The genes are TRBV28 and TRBJ2-7, with TRBD1 matching over 7 bases. The germline CDR1 and CDR2 sequences are MDHEN and SYDVKM. The CDR3 extends over 15 amino acids. The junction had 7 bases not matched to a gene; V was cut back by 3 bases and J by 2 bases.

This clonotype was counted a few times. The chain has TRBV20-1 and TRBJ2-7; a weak D match, TRBD2 (5 bases). Germline assignment: CDR1 DFQATT and CDR2 SNEGSKA (reference sequence). V lost 1 base, J lost 7 bases, and 11 bases lay in between. This CDR3 has 12 amino acids. DNA for the CDR3: TGCAGTGCTAGAGCGTCCACGGGGGAGCAGTACTTC. The encoded protein is CSARASTGEQYF.

About this clonotype itself: Possible read error: a much larger clone is one base away. V gene TRBV29-1 combines with J gene TRBJ1-2; 7 bases align to TRBD1. The CDR3 contains 12 residues. The V gene's germline CDR1 is SQVTM and CDR2 ANQGSEA. V gave up 3 bases and J gave up 4 bases; unmatched junction bases: 2. The chain's CDR3 is CSVDGTAYGYTF. CDR3 in DNA: TGCAGCGTTGACGGGACAGCCTATGGCTACACCTTC. Full variable domain (remainder filled in from reference TRBV29-1 and TRBJ1-2): SAVISQKPSRDICQRGTSLTIQCQVDSQVTMMFWYRQQPGQSLTLIATANQGSEATYESGFVIDKFPISRPNLTFSTLTVSNMSPEDSSIYLCSVDGTAYGYTFGSGTRLTVV.